This TCR beta chain is drawn from a study of OX40 agonist ivuxolimab in advanced cancers. Background on the study: Subjects had a mean age of about 65 years, with a range of 23 to 79; more than 75% were male. Study outcomes and limitations: The investigators did not determine what antigen specificity the expanded peripheral T cells had. In CD8+ T cells, expanded clones were on average more numerous than in CD4+.

A word on this clone: Antigen specificity is unknown.

With baseline, cycle 4 day 1, and cycle 7 day 1 as timepoints, blood was sampled. Repertoires were generated with immunoSEQ multiplex PCR, while TCRdb's copy carries only in-frame clones and drops some. Among under 50,000 clones listed, 80% to 90% were seen once. Here the sequenced sample was CD4+ or CD8+ T cells sorted from blood, taken in a trial of the OX40 agonist ivuxolimab. The receptor's source is an adult with an advanced solid tumor such as melanoma, head and neck, liver or kidney cancer.

Here the CDR3 DNA reads TGTGCCAGTAGCACCGGGACTGAAGCTTTCTTT. Its translation is CASSTGTEAFF. The chain is built from TRBV19 and TRBJ1-1; no clear D gene. With 6 bases removed from V and 5 bases from J, the gap between germline ends came to 7 bases. The CDR3 covers 11 residues. Germline CDR1 reads LNHDA; CDR2 reads SQIVND (reference sequence).